Included here is one T cell receptor beta chain sequence, with context. Those enrolled, adults aged roughly 18 to 89 years, came from roughly 22 US areas. This entry comes from a study of blood T cell repertoires in COVID-19. Looking at the study overall: Sources were T cells, B-cell-depleted T cells, or PBMCs; the material itself was cDNA or gDNA.

V was clipped by 4 bases and J by 7 bases; unmatched bases: 4. Germline V gene sequence: CDR1 SGHDN, CDR2 FVKESK. The CDR3 extends over 13 amino acids. Clones were sequenced by immunoSEQ multiplex PCR, and TCRdb holds only the in-frame ones, with some missing. There are 200,000 to 250,000 clones in the sample; about 90% occur only once, and approximately 14% lies in the top ten. V usage is TRBV14 and J usage is TRBJ1-1, with TRBD1 identical over 9 bases. The TCR was taken from a woman between 50 and 59 years old with acute COVID-19. Sequencing was performed on PBMCs or T cells enriched from blood (not recorded which). CDR3 DNA sequence: TGTGCCAGCAGCCGGGACAGGGCGGATGAAGCTTTCTTT. Translation gives CASSRDRADEAFF.